This TCR beta chain was found in a study of blood T cell repertoires in COVID-19. Study as a whole: From the United States, Italy and Spain came samples of acute and convalescent COVID-19. In each case, the material was cDNA or gDNA derived from T cells, B-cell-depleted T cells, or PBMCs.

This clone was seen only a few times. From germline, CDR1 is MNHNY and CDR2 SVGAGI (reference sequence). V lost 5 bases to trimming and J lost 2 bases, with 22 bases between them. The CDR3 loop spans 17 amino acids. In the original processing: Amplification of reference gene primers provided the estimated nucleated cell counts. The table came from immunoSEQ multiplex PCR; TCRdb's copy has only in-frame clones and leaves some out. The V and J calls and clone size were taken over from that table, and D and trimming were inferred from the DNA. This sample has around 340,000 clones, with around 86% found just once.

This TCR came from a woman aged 40 to 50 with acute COVID-19. The sample comprised PBMCs or T cells enriched from blood (not recorded which). The J gene is TRBJ2-7, the V gene TRBV6-6; possible D gene TRBD2, 6 bases. CDR3: CASSRSLGGVSPYEQYF. The CDR3 DNA reads TGTGCCAGCAGTCGGTCCCTTGGCGGGGTCTCCCCCTACGAGCAGTACTTC.